The source of this T cell receptor beta chain is a study of human T cells and chemical hapten exposure. In the study overall: Diagnoses of alopecia areata, totalis or universalis occurred in mostly female patients.

Unique molecular identifiers were attached to individual cDNA molecules within the library. Each CDR3 protein gets one entry after TCRdb re-called the RACE reads with MiXCR. Of some 82,000 distinct CDR3 sequences listed, approximately 6.6% were seen once; the top ten hold approximately 1.2%. There are a few counts of this clonotype. Its target is unknown. Broader study findings: TCRs at a frequency above 1 in 1000 stayed unchanged with DPC sensitization.

Time point noted: patch test 2, 6 weeks after DPC sensitization. Sample treatment: therapeutic diphenylcyclopropenone sensitization with weekly scalp DPC. Here the sequenced sample was whole blood, taken in connection with sensitization to the hapten diphenylcyclopropenone (DPC). The TCR comes from a woman in her twenties or thirties with alopecia areata. Some clones in this sample may be carry-over from other donors' samples.

The CDR3 sequence: CASTEAGIDEAFF. The CDR3 DNA sequence: TGTGCCAGCACTGAAGCAGGGATCGATGAAGCTTTCTTT. The rearrangement joins TRBV6-5 to TRBJ1-1, with a weak D call TRBD1 (5 bases). This CDR3 spans 13 amino acids. Trimming shortened V by 7 bases and J by 7 bases, and 16 bases separated the two germline ends. CDR1 is MNHEY, CDR2 SVGAGI, per germline.